These 29 T cell receptor beta chains were all obtained from the same sample, sequenced in a study of T cell changes during pregnancy in multiple sclerosis. Sequenced by immunoSEQ multiplex PCR; TCRdb stores in-frame clones only, minus some. The sample lists some 63,000 clones, over 75% occurring once. The input for sequencing was peripheral blood, taken before pregnancy. These receptors originate from a female donor with multiple sclerosis, enrolled in a pregnancy study.

The chain joins TRBV7-2 to TRBJ2-7; TRBD1 matches at 7 bases. Germline-derived CDR1 and CDR2 are SGHTA and FQGNSA. CDR3 length: 15 amino acids. The V and J ends lost 2 bases and 3 bases, in that order; junction bases with no gene match: 7. The CDR3 sequence is CASSLLGQALYEQYF. The CDR3 DNA follows: TGTGCCAGCAGCTTACTTGGACAGGCCCTCTACGAGCAGTACTTC. Using reference TRBV7-2 and TRBJ2-7 for the parts outside the CDR3, the full variable domain is GAGVSQSPSNKVTEKGKDVELRCDPISGHTALYWYRQSLGQGLEFLIYFQGNSAPDKSGLPSDRFSAERTGGSVSTLTIQRTQQEDSAVYLCASSLLGQALYEQYFGPGTRLTVT.

The V call is TRBV5-1, the J call TRBJ2-2; 7 bases agree with TRBD1. The CDR3 has 15 amino acids. The germline V gene has CDR1 SGHRS and CDR2 YFSETQ. J gave up 5 bases and V 0 bases, and 4 bases lay outside the gene matches. The CDR3 nucleotides are TGCGCCAGCAGCTTGGAAAGGGGGCGGACCGGGGAGCTGTTTTTT. It yields the protein CASSLERGRTGELFF.

J is TRBJ2-7 and V is TRBV6-5; perhaps TRBD1 as D (6 bases). Trimming took 2 bases from V and 2 from J, leaving 10 bases between them. The length of the CDR3 is 14 residues. Germline V lookup: CDR1 MNHEY, CDR2 SVGAGI. CDR3 region: CASSYDWDTYEQYF. DNA of the CDR3: TGTGCCAGCAGTTACGACTGGGACACCTACGAGCAGTACTTC.

The chain recombines TRBV21-1 with TRBJ1-5; TRBD1 reflects the table's D call only, with no check against the DNA. TRBV21-1 is classified as a pseudogene. CDR3 size: 12 residues. CDR3 DNA: TGTGCCAGCAGCACTTCAGGCCCTAACCAGCATTTT. It yields the protein CASSTSGPNQHF.

As concerns this clone: A read error may produce the germline difference seen at one junction end. The chain recombines TRBV7-9 with TRBJ1-1, with 7 bases identical to TRBD1. Per germline, CDR1 SEHNR and CDR2 FQNEAQ (reference sequence). The CDR3 sequence is 12 residues long. Written as DNA, the CDR3 is TGTGCCAGCAGTTTAGGGCCAGGGGGAGCTTTCTTT. Translating it yields CASSLGPGGAFF.

The V call is TRBV6-4, the J call TRBJ1-6; 8 bases are shared with TRBD1. J was trimmed by 5 bases and V by 6 bases; bases with no gene match: 12. This CDR3 spans 17 amino acids. CDR1 is MRHNA, CDR2 SNTAGT, per germline. CDR3 DNA sequence: TGTGCCAGCAGACACCCCCCGAACAGGGGGGATAATTCACCCCTCCACTTT. Protein product: CASRHPPNRGDNSPLHF.

The chain employs TRBV27 and TRBJ1-5; TRBD1 agrees at 8 bases. V lost 4 bases and J lost 7; bases outside the gene matches: 12. This CDR3 spans 16 amino acids. Germline V gene data show CDR1 as MNHEY and CDR2 as SMNVEV (reference sequence). The CDR3 loop reads CASSSLGAGGLQPQHF. The CDR3 nucleotides are TGTGCCAGCAGTTCCCTCGGGGCAGGGGGCTTGCAGCCCCAGCATTTT.

This chain connects TRBV9 to TRBJ2-3; 10 bases line up with TRBD2. The trim removed 0 bases at V and 4 bases at J, leaving 2 bases unmatched. CDR3 size: 15 residues. Germline-derived CDR1 and CDR2 are SGDLS and YYNGEE. CDR3 sequence reads: CASSVGGTSADTQYF. Here the CDR3 DNA reads TGTGCCAGCAGCGTAGGAGGGACTAGCGCAGATACGCAGTATTTT. Full variable domain (rest looked up from reference TRBV9 and TRBJ2-3): DSGVTQTPKHLITATGQRVTLRCSPRSGDLSVYWYQQSLDQGLQFLIQYYNGEERAKGNILERFSAQQFPDLHSELNLSSLELGDSALYFCASSVGGTSADTQYFGPGTRLTVL.

The gene calls are TRBV6-1 and TRBJ1-1, with no clear D. The germline V gene has CDR1 MNHNS and CDR2 SASEGT. Trimming took 1 base from V and 0 from J, leaving 12 bases between them. The CDR3 extends over 16 amino acids. In nucleotides, the CDR3 is TGTGCCAGCAGTGAAGAGCGGGGAGGCCTGAACACTGAAGCTTTCTTT. This codes for CASSEERGGLNTEAFF.

The V gene is TRBV7-9, the J gene TRBJ2-7; 10 bases match TRBD2. Germline CDR1 reads SEHNR; CDR2 reads FQNEAQ (reference sequence). The CDR3 has 14 amino acids. V lost 5 bases, J lost 6 bases, and 7 bases stayed unmatched. The CDR3 DNA reads as TGTGCCAGCAGCCAATCGGGACTAGCGTTCGAGCAGTACTTC. Protein: CASSQSGLAFEQYF. Based on the CDR3 plus reference TRBV7-9 and TRBJ2-7, the full variable domain is DTGVSQNPRHKITKRGQNVTFRCDPISEHNRLYWYRQTLGQGPEFLTYFQNEAQLEKSRLLSDRFSAERPKGSFSTLEIQRTEQGDSAMYLCASSQSGLAFEQYFGPGTRLTVT.

The chain joins TRBV5-1 to TRBJ2-2, with a weak D call TRBD2 (5 bases). Germline V gene data show CDR1 as SGHRS and CDR2 as YFSETQ. V lost 3 bases and J 5 bases, leaving 11 bases between the germline ends. The CDR3 runs 14 residues. This CDR3 reads CASSSGLFTGELFF. DNA of the CDR3: TGCGCCAGCAGCTCGGGATTATTTACCGGGGAGCTGTTTTTT.

The gene calls are TRBV9 and TRBJ1-2; 8 bases are shared with TRBD1. Germline CDR1 SGDLS, CDR2 YYNGEE. The CDR3 sequence is 13 residues long. Trimming removed 5 bases from V and 2 bases from J; junction bases left unmatched: 2. In DNA, the CDR3 is TGTGCCAGCAGGGACAGGGTCAACTATGGCTACACCTTC. Encoded protein: CASRDRVNYGYTF.

V is TRBV9 and J is TRBJ2-7; TRBD1 matches at 7 bases. V shed 5 bases and J 4 bases; nucleotides not matched to a gene: 6. The CDR3 length is 13 residues. The V gene's germline CDR1 is SGDLS and CDR2 YYNGEE. CDR3 DNA sequence: TGTGCCAGCAGTGCAGACAGGGAGTACGAGCAGTACTTC. It codes for CASSADREYEQYF.

The chain's CDR3 is CASSHTPGVPGYGYTF. In DNA form, the CDR3 reads TGTGCCAGCAGCCACACCCCAGGGGTCCCCGGCTATGGCTACACCTTC. This chain links TRBV5-4 with TRBJ1-2; D perhaps matches TRBD1 (6 bases). This CDR3 contains 16 residues. CDR1 is SGHNT, CDR2 YYREEE, per germline (reference sequence). V was clipped by 4 bases and J by 4 bases, with 20 bases between them.

The V gene is TRBV4-3, the J gene TRBJ2-1, with 8 nucleotides matching TRBD2. Trimming removed 0 bases from V and 2 bases from J; junction bases left unmatched: 3. The CDR3 is 16 amino acids. In germline, CDR1 is LGHNA, CDR2 YSLEER. DNA of the CDR3: TGCGCCAGCAGCCAAGATGACGGGGGGGCCTACAATGAGCAGTTCTTC. Protein product: CASSQDDGGAYNEQFF.

This clone was observed once. The chain links TRBV5-4 to TRBJ1-1, with D perhaps TRBD1 (5 bases). Trimming cost V 0 bases and J 8 bases, with 17 bases left between them. Germline CDR1 reads SGHNT; CDR2 reads YYREEE (reference sequence). The CDR3 is made up of 15 amino acids. CDR3 nucleotide sequence: TGTGCCAGCAGCTTGGTCGGAGGGACTGGGCACGAAGCTTTCTTT. Translating gives CASSLVGGTGHEAFF.

This clone was detected once. This chain connects TRBV7-6 to TRBJ2-3; D remains unclear. The germline gives CDR1 SGHVS, CDR2 FNYEAQ. The CDR3 runs 14 residues. V lost 7 bases and J lost 7, with 18 bases in between. CDR3 coding DNA: TGTGCCAGCACTCAAGACTCGACGGCCCATACGCAGTATTTT. Translated: CASTQDSTAHTQYF.

This chain joins TRBV9 and TRBJ2-3; 8 bases align to TRBD1. The V gene's germline CDR1 is SGDLS and CDR2 YYNGEE. Unmatched junction bases numbered 7, after V lost 3 bases and J lost 4 bases. CDR3 length: 15 amino acids. The CDR3 DNA follows: TGTGCCAGCAGCGCATGGACAGGGTCAGCAGATACGCAGTATTTT. Residues: CASSAWTGSADTQYF.

This clone was observed once. The chain combines TRBV18 with TRBJ2-7, with 7 bases identical to TRBD2. The V gene's germline CDR1 is KGHSH and CDR2 LQKENI. V shed 1 base and J 9 bases; nucleotides not matched to a gene: 6. There are 13 residues in the CDR3. CDR3 bases: TGTGCCAGCTCACCACAAGCGGGGCGAGGGCAGTACTTC. It yields the protein CASSPQAGRGQYF.

CDR3 loop: CASSLKAVEQYF. The DNA of the CDR3 is TGTGCCAGCAGCTTGAAGGCGGTCGAGCAGTACTTC. The gene calls are TRBV7-2 and TRBJ2-7; the D is unclear. With 3 bases removed from V and 6 bases from J, the gap between germline ends came to 9 bases. From germline, CDR1 is SGHTA and CDR2 FQGNSA. The CDR3 extends over 12 amino acids.

In its sample, this clone was seen once. The chain is built from TRBV30 and TRBJ2-3; perhaps TRBD2 as D (5 bases). Germline-derived CDR1 and CDR2 are GTSNPN and SVGIG (reference sequence). V lost 0 bases and J 3 bases, leaving 10 bases between the germline ends. This CDR3 spans 14 amino acids. The CDR3 sequence is CAWSVPGFTDTQYF. DNA for the CDR3: TGTGCCTGGAGTGTGCCGGGATTTACAGATACGCAGTATTTT.

The genes are TRBV6-5 and TRBJ2-1; 10 bases map to TRBD2. V was clipped by 4 bases and J by 5 bases; unmatched bases: 2. The CDR3 spans 14 residues. The germline V gene has CDR1 MNHEY and CDR2 SVGAGI. The CDR3 DNA reads as TGTGCCAGCAGTTTGAGCGGGGGGGACAATGAGCAGTTCTTC. It translates to CASSLSGGDNEQFF.

The chain uses TRBV7-2 and TRBJ2-5; TRBD1 aligns across 9 bases. Looked up from germline, CDR1 is SGHTA and CDR2 is FQGNSA. This CDR3 contains 14 residues. The V gene end was trimmed by 5 bases and the J gene end by 5 bases; junction bases not matched to a gene: 6. The CDR3 DNA follows: TGTGCCAGCAGCGCCACAGGGGGCTCGGAGACCCAGTACTTC. Its translation: CASSATGGSETQYF.

J is TRBJ1-1 and V is TRBV14, with no clear D. This CDR3 has 15 residues. Germline V gene lookup returns CDR1 SGHDN and CDR2 FVKESK. The V end lost 1 base, the J end lost 1 base, and 10 bases lay between the germline ends. This chain's CDR3 is CASSQGSVWNTEAFF. CDR3 nucleotide sequence: TGTGCCAGCAGCCAAGGCTCAGTTTGGAACACTGAAGCTTTCTTT.

The CDR3 reads CASSPGVGGTQNQPQHF. The CDR3 DNA reads as TGTGCCAGCAGCCCCGGGGTGGGGGGGACCCAAAATCAGCCCCAGCATTTT. The chain couples TRBV9 to TRBJ1-5; weak D call: TRBD1 (5 bases). Germline assignment: CDR1 SGDLS and CDR2 YYNGEE. Trimming removed 4 bases from V and 4 bases from J, with 21 bases in between. This CDR3 is 17 amino acids long.

The CDR3 bases are TGTGCCATCAGTGGACTAGCGGGGGGGTTGGATACGCAGTATTTT. Amino acids: CAISGLAGGLDTQYF. This rearrangement joins TRBV10-3 to TRBJ2-3, with 14 bases lining up with TRBD2. Per germline, CDR1 ENHRY and CDR2 SYGVKD. The CDR3 sequence is 15 residues long. V was pared by 4 bases and J by 6 bases, with 3 bases of the junction left unmatched.

This chain connects TRBV27 to TRBJ2-3, with unresolved D. The V end was cut by 6 bases, the J end by 7 bases, with 11 bases between. There are 12 residues in the CDR3. CDR1 is MNHEY, CDR2 SMNVEV, per germline (reference sequence). CDR3 in amino acids: CASSYSSHTQYF. CDR3 nucleotide sequence: TGTGCCAGCAGCTACTCCTCGCATACGCAGTATTTT.

In its sample, this clone was seen once. This chain uses TRBV6-5 with TRBJ1-2; tentatively, D is TRBD1 (5 bases). The CDR3 runs to 15 residues. Trimming cost V 0 bases and J 0 bases, with 8 bases left between them. CDR1 is MNHEY and CDR2 is SVGAGI in the germline V gene. CDR3 sequence reads: CASSYSDRTNYGYTF. CDR3 bases: TGTGCCAGCAGTTACTCTGACAGAACTAACTATGGCTACACCTTC.

A few counts support this clone. The CDR3: CATPGGPGNTIYF. In nucleotides, the CDR3 is TGTGCCACCCCGGGAGGGCCCGGAAACACCATATATTTT. V is TRBV7-9 and J is TRBJ1-3; D is ambiguous. V gave up 10 bases and J gave up 4 bases, with 14 bases separating them. The CDR3 runs 13 residues. Germline V gene sequence: CDR1 SEHNR, CDR2 FQNEAQ (reference sequence).